This entry lists 31 T cell receptor beta chains sequenced from one sample in a study of cytomegalovirus exposure and HLA in healthy donors. Measured with immunoSEQ multiplex PCR; TCRdb has only the in-frame clones, and not every one. Of 110,000 or so clones detected, more than 70% appear once; the ten largest clones hold 2% to 2.5%. Material for sequencing was PBMCs. The receptors were sampled from a woman aged 18-29 years in good health and CMV-seronegative.

The chain uses TRBV5-4 and TRBJ2-7, with TRBD1 identical over 11 bases. Per the germline V gene, CDR1 is SGHNT and CDR2 is YYREEE (reference sequence). The length of the CDR3 is 15 residues. V gave up 4 bases and J gave up 3 bases; unmatched junction bases: 6. The CDR3 DNA follows: TGTGCCAGCAGCAAAAAGGACAGGGGGCTCTACGAGCAGTACTTC. This codes for CASSKKDRGLYEQYF.

This clone has only one observation. CDR3 in amino acids: CASSVVAVGTGELFF. As DNA, the CDR3 is TGTGCCAGCAGCGTAGTAGCGGTGGGAACCGGGGAGCTGTTTTTT. V is TRBV9 and J is TRBJ2-2; perhaps TRBD2 as D (6 bases). CDR3 length: 15 amino acids. The V gene lost 0 bases and the J gene lost 5 bases, with 11 bases spanning the gap. Germline CDR1 SGDLS, CDR2 YYNGEE.

This chain connects TRBV7-8 to TRBJ1-4, with TRBD1 as a possible D gene (6 bases). Looked up from germline, CDR1 is SGHVS and CDR2 is FQNEAQ. The CDR3 has 17 amino acids. Between the trimmed V and J ends, which lost 1 base and 8 bases, there was a span of 20 bases. The CDR3 spells CASSLEPGTSIGEKLFF. CDR3 DNA sequence: TGTGCCAGCAGCTTAGAACCCGGGACATCAATTGGGGAAAAACTGTTTTTT.

CDR3 nucleotide sequence: TGTGCCAGCAGCAACAGGTTTTCCGCCACAGATACGCAGTATTTT. Translating it yields CASSNRFSATDTQYF. This chain connects TRBV7-9 to TRBJ2-3, with D maybe TRBD1 (5 bases). V lost 5 bases, J lost 2 bases, and 14 bases lay in between. Germline V CDR1 and CDR2: SEHNR, FQNEAQ (reference sequence). This CDR3 has 15 amino acids.

The chain is built from TRBV28 and TRBJ1-4, with 7 bases aligning to TRBD1. V lost 6 bases and J lost 13; bases outside the gene matches: 14. Germline assignment: CDR1 MDHEN and CDR2 SYDVKM. This CDR3 is 14 amino acids long. CDR3 residues: CASSLGDSQDRLFF. Here the CDR3 DNA reads TGTGCCAGCAGCCTGGGGGACAGTCAAGACAGACTGTTTTTT.

The chain employs TRBV5-1 and TRBJ2-2, with TRBD2 matching 8 bases. Germline V lookup: CDR1 SGHRS, CDR2 YFSETQ. V gave up 3 bases and J gave up 1 base; unmatched junction bases: 8. This CDR3 region has 17 residues. CDR3 DNA sequence: TGCGCCAGCAGCTCCACCCCCGGGGGGGAGAACACCGGGGAGCTGTTTTTT. As protein: CASSSTPGGENTGELFF. Drawing the rest from reference TRBV5-1 and TRBJ2-2, the complete variable domain is KAGVTQTPRYLIKTRGQQVTLSCSPISGHRSVSWYQQTPGQGLQFLFEYFSETQRNKGNFPGRFSGRQFSNSRSEMNVSTLELGDSALYLCASSSTPGGENTGELFFGEGSRLTVL.

The chain recombines TRBV6-5 with TRBJ2-3; tentative D call: TRBD1 (6 bases). Germline V gives CDR1 MNHEY, CDR2 SVGAGI. With 6 bases removed from V and 7 bases from J, the gap between germline ends came to 14 bases. The CDR3 contains 13 residues. The CDR3 protein is CASSKQGSNTQYF. CDR3 sequence (DNA): TGTGCCAGCAGCAAACAGGGTTCTAATACGCAGTATTTT.

This clone was counted a single time. V and J are TRBV27 and TRBJ1-5, with D maybe TRBD1 (5 bases). Germline values: CDR1 MNHEY, CDR2 SMNVEV (reference sequence). Trimming removed 4 bases at V and 0 bases at J, with 10 bases between. The CDR3 loop spans 15 amino acids. This CDR3 is CASSSRQTSNQPQHF. CDR3 coding DNA: TGTGCCAGCAGTTCCCGACAGACTAGCAATCAGCCCCAGCATTTT.

The rearrangement joins TRBV28 to TRBJ1-2; 9 nucleotides agree with TRBD1. Trimming at V came to 8 bases and at J to 4 bases, leaving 8 bases not matched to a gene. The V gene's germline CDR1 is MDHEN and CDR2 SYDVKM. The CDR3 is 14 amino acids. For the CDR3, the DNA is TGTGCCAGCGTTCAACAGGGGGCTGGCTATGGCTACACCTTC. Residues: CASVQQGAGYGYTF.

The count of this clone is one. The rearrangement joins TRBV15 to TRBJ2-7, with a tentative D call TRBD1 (6 bases). Trimming took off 0 bases at V and 5 bases at J, with 11 bases between the two ends. This CDR3 is 14 amino acids long. Germline CDR1 is LNHNV and CDR2 is YYDKDF (reference sequence). In nucleotides, the CDR3 is TGTGCCACCAGCAGAGAACCAGGGGCCGACGAGCAGTACTTC. It codes for CATSREPGADEQYF. Supplemented by reference TRBV15 and TRBJ2-7, the full variable domain reads DAMVIQNPRYQVTQFGKPVTLSCSQTLNHNVMYWYQQKSSQAPKLLFHYYDKDFNNEADTPDNFQSRRPNTSFCFLDIRSPGLGDTAMYLCATSREPGADEQYFGPGTRLTVT.

This sequence joins TRBV9 and TRBJ2-1; possible D gene TRBD2, 6 bases. The germline V and J ends were trimmed by 0 bases and 0 bases, with 7 bases remaining between them. The germline V gene has CDR1 SGDLS and CDR2 YYNGEE. The CDR3 totals 15 residues. The CDR3 protein is CASSVVADSYNEQFF. CDR3 sequence (DNA): TGTGCCAGCAGCGTAGTAGCGGACTCCTACAATGAGCAGTTCTTC.

Only a few counts were recorded for this clone. V is TRBV6-4 and J is TRBJ2-3; 9 bases match TRBD2. V dropped 5 bases and J dropped 3; count of bases not matched to a gene: 3. From germline, CDR1 is MRHNA and CDR2 SNTAGT. The length of the CDR3 is 14 residues. The CDR3 sequence is CASSSGGPTDTQYF. The CDR3 coding sequence is TGTGCCAGCAGTAGCGGGGGGCCTACAGATACGCAGTATTTT.

The gene calls are TRBV5-1 and TRBJ2-5, with TRBD1 matching 9 bases. CDR3 size: 15 residues. CDR1 is SGHRS and CDR2 is YFSETQ in the germline V gene. The V gene end was trimmed by 3 bases and the J gene end by 2 bases; junction bases not matched to a gene: 5. DNA for the CDR3: TGCGCCAGCAGCTCCGGGACAGGGACACAAGAGACCCAGTACTTC. Translating gives CASSSGTGTQETQYF.

This rearrangement joins TRBV5-1 to TRBJ2-2; D might be TRBD1 (5 bases). V lost 0 bases and J lost 2, with 8 bases in between. Germline loops: CDR1 SGHRS, CDR2 YFSETQ. The CDR3 loop spans 15 amino acids. The CDR3 nucleotides read TGCGCCAGCAGCTTGGGACAGCCCAACACCGGGGAGCTGTTTTTT. Encoded protein: CASSLGQPNTGELFF.

The V and J genes are TRBV19 and TRBJ1-5; no clear D. The V end lost 8 bases, the J end lost 0 bases, and 29 bases lay between the germline ends. The CDR3 length is 20 residues. Germline V gene sequence: CDR1 LNHDA, CDR2 SQIVND (reference sequence). The CDR3 nucleotides read TGTGCCAGTCGACTTTTGACCCGCGGCAGAGGCAAGGATAGCAATCAGCCCCAGCATTTT. Protein sequence: CASRLLTRGRGKDSNQPQHF.

The chain is built from TRBV4-3 and TRBJ2-7; perhaps TRBD1 as D (6 bases). The V gene's germline CDR1 is LGHNA and CDR2 YSLEER. Trimming removed 0 bases at V and 6 bases at J, with 15 bases between. The CDR3 is made up of 15 amino acids. The CDR3 region is CASSQDFPGDPEQYF. The CDR3 DNA sequence: TGCGCCAGCAGCCAAGATTTCCCAGGGGATCCCGAGCAGTACTTC.

J is TRBJ1-1 and V is TRBV29-1, with no clear D. V dropped 4 bases and J dropped 5 bases, with 11 bases sitting between them. This CDR3 contains 12 residues. Germline-derived CDR1 and CDR2 are SQVTM and ANQGSEA. The CDR3 DNA follows: TGCAGCGTTGTGGCGGTTTCGACTGAAGCTTTCTTT. It codes for CSVVAVSTEAFF. Using reference TRBV29-1 and TRBJ1-1 for the parts outside the CDR3, the full variable domain is SAVISQKPSRDICQRGTSLTIQCQVDSQVTMMFWYRQQPGQSLTLIATANQGSEATYESGFVIDKFPISRPNLTFSTLTVSNMSPEDSSIYLCSVVAVSTEAFFGQGTRLTVV.

The chain is built from TRBV7-3 and TRBJ1-1; weak D call: TRBD1 (6 bases). The CDR3 is made up of 13 amino acids. Between the trimmed V and J ends, which lost 4 bases and 5 bases, there was a span of 11 bases. The germline V gene encodes CDR1 SGHTA and CDR2 FQGTGA. The CDR3 DNA reads as TGTGCCAGCAGCTCACAGGGTCCGACTGAAGCTTTCTTT. This translates into CASSSQGPTEAFF.

The V gene is TRBV11-1, the J gene TRBJ2-5, with D hard to call. V lost 1 base and J 2 bases, leaving 8 bases between the germline ends. Germline CDR1 is SGHAT and CDR2 is FQDESV (reference sequence). This CDR3 contains 14 residues. The CDR3, as DNA: TGTGCCAGCAGCTTAGGTAGATCACAAGAGACCCAGTACTTC. This encodes CASSLGRSQETQYF.

The chain has TRBV7-9 and TRBJ1-4, with a possible D match to TRBD1 (6 bases). The CDR3 loop spans 15 amino acids. Germline V lookup: CDR1 SEHNR, CDR2 FQNEAQ (reference sequence). V dropped 1 base and J dropped 5 bases, with 11 bases sitting between them. The CDR3 sequence: CASSLGTAQNEKLFF. CDR3 coding DNA: TGTGCCAGCAGCTTAGGGACAGCCCAGAATGAAAAACTGTTTTTT.

The genes are TRBV30 and TRBJ1-1, with 9 nucleotides matching TRBD1. The CDR3 contains 14 residues. Germline lookup yields CDR1 GTSNPN and CDR2 SVGIG (reference sequence). Losses at the gene ends were 4 bases for V and 6 bases for J; bases not matched to a gene: 9. This CDR3 reads CAWTKWTGEAEAFF. The CDR3, as DNA: TGTGCCTGGACTAAGTGGACAGGGGAGGCTGAAGCTTTCTTT.

This clone was recorded a few times. The chain is built from TRBV7-9 and TRBJ2-2; D may be TRBD2 (5 bases). From germline, CDR1 is SEHNR and CDR2 FQNEAQ (reference sequence). Trimming stripped 5 bases from V and 4 bases from J, with 8 bases between. The CDR3 is 13 amino acids. In DNA, the CDR3 is TGTGCCAGCAGCCCGGGGATCACCGGGGAGCTGTTTTTT. This encodes CASSPGITGELFF.

This clone was seen a single time. The V and J genes are TRBV18 and TRBJ2-1; TRBD2 might be the D (7 bases). The CDR3 loop spans 13 amino acids. Germline lookup yields CDR1 KGHSH and CDR2 LQKENI. Trimming pared 5 bases from V and 5 bases from J, leaving 10 bases between. The CDR3 loop reads CASSAGAHNEQFF. CDR3 sequence (DNA): TGTGCCAGCTCAGCGGGGGCCCACAATGAGCAGTTCTTC.

The J gene is TRBJ2-3, the V gene TRBV4-2; 10 positions agree with TRBD2. In germline, CDR1 is LGHNA, CDR2 YNFKEQ. V lost 4 bases, J lost 1 base, and 8 bases stayed unmatched. There are 17 residues in the CDR3. The CDR3 loop reads CASSPLAGTSGTDTQYF. In nucleotides, the CDR3 is TGTGCCAGCAGCCCGCTCGCCGGGACTAGCGGCACAGATACGCAGTATTTT.

The gene calls are TRBV6-5 and TRBJ2-2; the D gene is possibly TRBD1 (5 bases). Germline values: CDR1 MNHEY, CDR2 SVGAGI. V was shortened by 1 base and J by 3 bases, with 12 bases between the two germline ends. This CDR3 has 16 amino acids. The CDR3 nucleotides read TGTGCCAGCAGTTACTTGACAGAGGTGGACACCGGGGAGCTGTTTTTT. Encoded protein: CASSYLTEVDTGELFF.

The chain employs TRBV27 and TRBJ2-1, with D possibly matching TRBD2 (6 bases). V lost 5 bases and J 0 bases, leaving 14 bases between the germline ends. This CDR3 comprises 16 residues. Germline CDR1 reads MNHEY; CDR2 reads SMNVEV (reference sequence). This CDR3 reads CASSPGGPLSYNEQFF. For the CDR3, the DNA is TGTGCCAGCAGTCCAGGAGGGCCGCTCTCCTACAATGAGCAGTTCTTC.

V is TRBV28 and J is TRBJ2-7; 8 bases line up with TRBD2. The CDR3 consists of 14 residues. Germline V CDR1 and CDR2: MDHEN, SYDVKM. J lost 2 bases, V lost 4 bases, and 4 bases had no gene match. CDR3 nucleotide sequence: TGTGCCAGCAGTTCACGGACTAGCACCTACGAGCAGTACTTC. Its translation is CASSSRTSTYEQYF.

This chain uses TRBV5-1 with TRBJ2-1; TRBD2 aligns across 12 bases. CDR1 is SGHRS, CDR2 YFSETQ, per germline. The CDR3 covers 15 residues. Losses at the gene ends were 5 bases for V and 4 bases for J; bases not matched to a gene: 4. CDR3 coding DNA: TGCGCCAGCAGGCTCCTAGCGGGAGGGTACAATGAGCAGTTCTTC. Translating it yields CASRLLAGGYNEQFF.

The chain is built from TRBV19 and TRBJ2-7, with D possibly being TRBD1 (6 bases). The germline V and J ends were trimmed by 3 bases and 4 bases, with 13 bases remaining between them. Germline CDR1 and CDR2: LNHDA and SQIVND (reference sequence). The CDR3 is made up of 14 amino acids. The CDR3 coding sequence is TGTGCCAGTAGTATTGACAGGATTCCTTACGAGCAGTACTTC. Encoded protein: CASSIDRIPYEQYF. Combining the CDR3 with reference TRBV19 and TRBJ2-7 gives the whole variable domain DGGITQSPKYLFRKEGQNVTLSCEQNLNHDAMYWYRQDPGQGLRLIYYSQIVNDFQKGDIAEGYSVSREKKESFPLTVTSAQKNPTAFYLCASSIDRIPYEQYFGPGTRLTVT.

The rearrangement links TRBV13 to TRBJ1-1, with TRBD1 identical over 8 bases. The length of the CDR3 is 13 residues. V was clipped by 6 bases and J by 6 bases; unmatched bases: 6. Germline V gene sequence: CDR1 PRHDT, CDR2 FYEKMQ (reference sequence). The CDR3 spells CASSMTGDAEAFF. In nucleotides, the CDR3 is TGTGCCAGCAGTATGACAGGGGACGCTGAAGCTTTCTTT.

This chain joins TRBV6-6 and TRBJ2-1; 10 bases line up with TRBD2. V gave up 6 bases and J gave up 6 bases; unmatched junction bases: 8. Germline V CDR1 and CDR2: MNHNY, SVGAGI (reference sequence). This CDR3 has 15 amino acids. CDR3 sequence: CASRPSGSVPNEQFF. The CDR3 DNA sequence: TGTGCCAGCAGACCTAGCGGGAGTGTCCCCAATGAGCAGTTCTTC.